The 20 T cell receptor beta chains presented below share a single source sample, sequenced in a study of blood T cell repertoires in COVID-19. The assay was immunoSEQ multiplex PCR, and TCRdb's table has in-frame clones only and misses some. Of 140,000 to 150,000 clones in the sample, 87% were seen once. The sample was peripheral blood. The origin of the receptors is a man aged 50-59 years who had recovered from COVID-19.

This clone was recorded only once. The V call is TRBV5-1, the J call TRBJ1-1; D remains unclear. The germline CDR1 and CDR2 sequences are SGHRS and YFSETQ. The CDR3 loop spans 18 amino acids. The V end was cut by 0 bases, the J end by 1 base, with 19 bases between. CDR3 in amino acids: CASSLGVRALGPNTEAFF. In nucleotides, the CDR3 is TGCGCCAGCAGCTTGGGGGTCCGTGCACTAGGACCGAACACTGAAGCTTTCTTT.

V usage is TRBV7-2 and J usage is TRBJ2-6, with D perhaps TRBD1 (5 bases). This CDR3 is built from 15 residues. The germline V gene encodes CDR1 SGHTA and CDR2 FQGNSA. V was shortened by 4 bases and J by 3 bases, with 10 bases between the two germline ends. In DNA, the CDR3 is TGTGCCAGCAGCTCACGACAGTTTGGGGCCAACGTCCTGACTTTC. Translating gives CASSSRQFGANVLTF.

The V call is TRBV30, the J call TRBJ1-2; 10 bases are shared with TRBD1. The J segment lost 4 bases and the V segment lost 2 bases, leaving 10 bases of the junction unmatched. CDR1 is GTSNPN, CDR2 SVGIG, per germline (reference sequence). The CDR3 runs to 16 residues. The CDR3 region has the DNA TGTGCCTGGAGTCCCCCCGGGACAGGGGCTATCTATGGCTACACCTTC. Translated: CAWSPPGTGAIYGYTF.

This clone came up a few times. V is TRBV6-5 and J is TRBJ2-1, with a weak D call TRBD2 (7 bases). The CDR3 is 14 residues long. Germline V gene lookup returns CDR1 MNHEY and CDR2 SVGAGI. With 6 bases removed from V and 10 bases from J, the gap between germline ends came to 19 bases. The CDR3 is CASSAGARGEEQFF. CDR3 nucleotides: TGTGCCAGCAGCGCGGGGGCCCGGGGAGAGGAGCAGTTCTTC.

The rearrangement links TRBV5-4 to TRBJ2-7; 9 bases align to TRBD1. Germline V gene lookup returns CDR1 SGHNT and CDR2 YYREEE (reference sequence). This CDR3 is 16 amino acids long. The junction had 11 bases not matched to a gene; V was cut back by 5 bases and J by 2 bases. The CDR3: CASSRTGGAGPYEQYF. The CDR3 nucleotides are TGTGCCAGCAGTAGAACAGGGGGCGCCGGCCCCTACGAGCAGTACTTC.

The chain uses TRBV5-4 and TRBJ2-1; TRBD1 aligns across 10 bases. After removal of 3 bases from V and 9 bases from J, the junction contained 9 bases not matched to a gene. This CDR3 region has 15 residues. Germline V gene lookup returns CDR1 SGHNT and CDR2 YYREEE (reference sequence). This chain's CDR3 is CASSWGQGSGVEQFF. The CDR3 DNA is TGTGCCAGCAGCTGGGGACAGGGGTCAGGTGTTGAGCAGTTCTTC.

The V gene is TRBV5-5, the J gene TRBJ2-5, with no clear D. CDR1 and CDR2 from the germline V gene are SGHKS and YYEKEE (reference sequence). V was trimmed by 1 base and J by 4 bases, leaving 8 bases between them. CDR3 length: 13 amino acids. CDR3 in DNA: TGTGCCAGCAGCTTGAGCCTAGGAGAGACCCAGTACTTC. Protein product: CASSLSLGETQYF.

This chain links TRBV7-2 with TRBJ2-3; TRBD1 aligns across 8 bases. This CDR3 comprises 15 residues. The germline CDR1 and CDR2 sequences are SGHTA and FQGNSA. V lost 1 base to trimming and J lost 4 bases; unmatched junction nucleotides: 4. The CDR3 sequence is CASSLDRGLADTQYF. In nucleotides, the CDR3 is TGTGCCAGCAGCTTAGACAGGGGGTTGGCAGATACGCAGTATTTT.

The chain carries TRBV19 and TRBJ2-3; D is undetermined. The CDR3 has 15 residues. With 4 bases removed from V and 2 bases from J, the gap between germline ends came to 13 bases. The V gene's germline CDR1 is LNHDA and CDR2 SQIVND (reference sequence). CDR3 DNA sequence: TGTGCCAGTAGTAATGACTCCTCGTTCACAGATACGCAGTATTTT. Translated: CASSNDSSFTDTQYF.

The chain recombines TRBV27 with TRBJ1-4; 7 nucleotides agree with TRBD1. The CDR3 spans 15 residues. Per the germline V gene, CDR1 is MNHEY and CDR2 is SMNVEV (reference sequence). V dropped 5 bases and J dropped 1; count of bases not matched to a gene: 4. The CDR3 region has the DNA TGTGCCAGCAGTCAAAGACAGGGAACTAATGAAAAACTGTTTTTT. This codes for CASSQRQGTNEKLFF.

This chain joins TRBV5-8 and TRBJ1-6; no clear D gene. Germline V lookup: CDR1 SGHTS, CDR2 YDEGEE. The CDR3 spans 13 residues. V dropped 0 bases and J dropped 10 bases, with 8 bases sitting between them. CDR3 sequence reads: CASSLETGSPLHF. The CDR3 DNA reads TGTGCCAGCAGCTTGGAAACGGGGTCACCCCTCCACTTT.

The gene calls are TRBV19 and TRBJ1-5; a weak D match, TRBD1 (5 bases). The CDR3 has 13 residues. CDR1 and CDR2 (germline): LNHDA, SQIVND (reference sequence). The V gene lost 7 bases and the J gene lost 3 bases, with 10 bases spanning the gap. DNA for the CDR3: TGTGCCAGTAAAGACAGAGACAATCAGCCCCAGCATTTT. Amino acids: CASKDRDNQPQHF.

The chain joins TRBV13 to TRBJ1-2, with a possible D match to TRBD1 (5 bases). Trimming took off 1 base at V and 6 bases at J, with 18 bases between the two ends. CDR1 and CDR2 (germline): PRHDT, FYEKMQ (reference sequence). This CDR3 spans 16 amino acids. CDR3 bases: TGTGCCAGCAGCTTAGACTGGCTCAGGGCACAGGATGGCTACACCTTC. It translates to CASSLDWLRAQDGYTF.

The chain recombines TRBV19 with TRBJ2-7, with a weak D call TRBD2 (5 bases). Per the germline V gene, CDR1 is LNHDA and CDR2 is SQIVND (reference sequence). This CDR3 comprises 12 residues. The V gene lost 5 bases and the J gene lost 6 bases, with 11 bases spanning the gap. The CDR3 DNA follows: TGTGCCAGTAGTTTTCGAGAGGGCGAGCAGTACTTC. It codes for CASSFREGEQYF.

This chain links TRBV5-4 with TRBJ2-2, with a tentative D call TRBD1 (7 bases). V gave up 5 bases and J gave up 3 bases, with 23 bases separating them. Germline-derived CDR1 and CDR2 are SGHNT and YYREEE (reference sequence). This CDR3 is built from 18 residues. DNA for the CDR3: TGTGCCAGCAGTCCAGGGGGGACGAACGGGCGCCACACCGGGGAGCTGTTTTTT. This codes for CASSPGGTNGRHTGELFF.

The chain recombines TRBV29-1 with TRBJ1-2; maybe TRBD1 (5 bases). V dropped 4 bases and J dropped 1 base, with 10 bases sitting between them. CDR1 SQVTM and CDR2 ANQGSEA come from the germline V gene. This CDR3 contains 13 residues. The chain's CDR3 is CSVGGTNNYGYTF. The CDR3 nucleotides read TGCAGCGTTGGGGGGACTAATAACTATGGCTACACCTTC. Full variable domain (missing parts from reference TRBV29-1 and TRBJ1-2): SAVISQKPSRDICQRGTSLTIQCQVDSQVTMMFWYRQQPGQSLTLIATANQGSEATYESGFVIDKFPISRPNLTFSTLTVSNMSPEDSSIYLCSVGGTNNYGYTFGSGTRLTVV.

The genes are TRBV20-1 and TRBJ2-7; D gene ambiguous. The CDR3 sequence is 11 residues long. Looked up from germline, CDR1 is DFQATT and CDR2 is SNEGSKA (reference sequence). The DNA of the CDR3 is TGCAGCGTAGCCCGAGCCTACGAGCAGTACTTC. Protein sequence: CSVARAYEQYF.

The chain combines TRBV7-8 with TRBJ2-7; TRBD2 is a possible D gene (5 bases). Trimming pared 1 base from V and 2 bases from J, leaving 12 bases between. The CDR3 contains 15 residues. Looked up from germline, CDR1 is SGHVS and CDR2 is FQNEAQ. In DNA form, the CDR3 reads TGTGCCAGCAGCTTAGAACGGGGTTTGCCCTACGAGCAGTACTTC. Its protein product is CASSLERGLPYEQYF.

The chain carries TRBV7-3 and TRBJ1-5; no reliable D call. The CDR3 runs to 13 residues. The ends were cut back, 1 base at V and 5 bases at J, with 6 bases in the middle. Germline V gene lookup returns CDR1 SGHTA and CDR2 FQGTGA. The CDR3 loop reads CASSLSRDQPQHF. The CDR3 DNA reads TGTGCCAGCAGCTTAAGTCGGGATCAGCCCCAGCATTTT.

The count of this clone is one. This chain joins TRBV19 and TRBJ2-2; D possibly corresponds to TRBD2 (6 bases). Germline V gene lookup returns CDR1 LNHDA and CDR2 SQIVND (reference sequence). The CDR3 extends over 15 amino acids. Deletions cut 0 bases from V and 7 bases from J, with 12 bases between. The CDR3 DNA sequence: TGTGCCAGTAGTATAGATGGGCAGGGAGGCGGGGAGCTGTTTTTT. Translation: CASSIDGQGGGELFF.